This paragraph covers one TCR beta chain sequence. Its antigen is not known. This sample is part of a study of graft-versus-host responses after intestinal transplantation. CDR1 SEHNR and CDR2 FQNEAQ come from the germline V gene (reference sequence). Trimming removed 1 base from V and 6 bases from J, with 7 bases in between. This CDR3 spans 13 amino acids. The protocol was immunoSEQ multiplex PCR, while the TCRdb copy is restricted to in-frame clones and leaves out a portion. This sample has about 120,000 clones, with just under 95% found just once. J is TRBJ2-1 and V is TRBV7-9; no clear D gene. This clonotype was obtained from a human donor who received an intestinal transplant. Sequenced here: unstimulated CD4+ T cells sorted from spleen or lymph node cells, sampled before intestinal transplant. In nucleotides, the CDR3 is TGTGCCAGCAGCTTAGATTGGGCCAATGAGCAGTTCTTC. It is translated as CASSLDWANEQFF. The whole variable domain, remainder taken from reference TRBV7-9 and TRBJ2-1, is DTGVSQNPRHKITKRGQNVTFRCDPISEHNRLYWYRQTLGQGPEFLTYFQNEAQLEKSRLLSDRFSAERPKGSFSTLEIQRTEQGDSAMYLCASSLDWANEQFFGPGTRLTVL.